This TCR beta chain appears in the sequencing data of a study of T-cell reconstitution after alpha-beta-depleted transplantation in children. The CDR3 loop spans 14 amino acids. V lost 6 bases, J lost 6 bases, and 14 bases lay in between. Germline V gene sequence: CDR1 MNHEY, CDR2 SMNVEV (reference sequence). Study-level findings and limits: It was reported that alpha-beta T cells came from several hundred expanded graft clones (about two months after transplant). From newly produced T cells came most of the T-cell counts and diversity one year after transplant.

Using unique molecular identifiers, the investigators prepared the TCRbeta library. TCRdb reprocessed the PCR reads via MiXCR and lists one record per CDR3 protein. The profile shows hundreds of thousands of distinct CDR3 sequences, under 20% of them singletons. Of note for this clonotype: Its antigen is unidentified.

This specimen consisted of PBMCs, mostly from graft donor cells, obtained 360 days after TCRalphabeta/CD19-depleted stem cell transplant. This TCR derives from a boy younger than two who had a stem cell transplant for Wiskott-Aldrich syndrome, so the T cells may come from the graft donor. The gene calls are TRBV27 and TRBJ2-2; D is possibly TRBD1 (6 bases). CDR3 residues: CASRQGMGAGELFF. In DNA form, the CDR3 reads TGTGCCAGCAGGCAGGGGATGGGAGCCGGGGAGCTGTTTTTT.